These 21 T cell receptor beta chains originate from one sample sequenced in a study of blood T cell repertoires in COVID-19. Assay used: immunoSEQ multiplex PCR; TCRdb lists only in-frame clones, some missing. The data show some 390,000 clones, more than 70% seen once. The sequenced material came from peripheral blood. The origin of the receptors is an older woman with COVID-19, enrolled during active disease.

The rearrangement links TRBV27 to TRBJ2-4, with D perhaps TRBD1 (6 bases). In germline, CDR1 is MNHEY, CDR2 SMNVEV (reference sequence). V gave up 5 bases and J gave up 1 base, with 21 bases separating them. CDR3 length: 18 amino acids. In DNA, the CDR3 is TGTGCCAGCAGTCATAGGGGGAAGGGTGTAAACGCCAAAAACATTCAGTACTTC. The encoded protein is CASSHRGKGVNAKNIQYF.

This chain joins TRBV10-3 and TRBJ2-3; D is unresolved. This CDR3 contains 12 residues. Looked up from germline, CDR1 is ENHRY and CDR2 is SYGVKD. V was cut by 2 bases and J by 6 bases, with 6 bases left in between. This chain's CDR3 is CAISEAADTQYF. For the CDR3, the DNA is TGTGCCATCAGTGAGGCAGCGGATACGCAGTATTTT.

The chain carries TRBV3-1 (or the pseudogene TRBV3-2) and TRBJ2-5, with TRBD2 matching 9 bases. CDR1 is LGHDT and CDR2 is YNNKEL in the germline V gene (reference sequence). After removal of 1 base from V and 1 base from J, the junction contained 16 bases not matched to a gene. This CDR3 has 20 residues. The CDR3: CASSQVSRLVSGGLQETQYF. CDR3 nucleotide sequence: TGTGCCAGCAGCCAAGTATCCCGTTTGGTGAGCGGGGGGCTCCAAGAGACCCAGTACTTC.

V is TRBV18 and J is TRBJ1-4; D call uncertain. CDR1 and CDR2 from the germline V gene are KGHSH and LQKENI. V was pared by 4 bases and J by 8 bases, with 20 bases between. The CDR3 totals 16 residues. The CDR3 loop is CASSRFPTEIEEKLFF. CDR3 nucleotide sequence: TGTGCCAGCTCACGGTTCCCCACAGAGATTGAGGAAAAACTGTTTTTT.

This clone was found once. This chain uses TRBV19 with TRBJ2-7, with D possibly TRBD2 on 6 matching bases. Germline V gene lookup returns CDR1 LNHDA and CDR2 SQIVND (reference sequence). The CDR3 has 14 residues. Trimming pared 5 bases from V and 1 base from J, leaving 12 bases between. The CDR3 DNA follows: TGTGCCAGTAGTTCCGGTAGCGGATCCTACGAGCAGTACTTC. This translates into CASSSGSGSYEQYF.

The rearrangement joins TRBV24-1 to TRBJ2-5, with D maybe TRBD1 (6 bases). V was trimmed by 5 bases and J by 2 bases, leaving 14 bases between them. The CDR3 is 15 residues long. Looked up from germline, CDR1 is KGHDR and CDR2 is SFDVKD. CDR3 sequence reads: CATSARTAFQETQYF. CDR3 DNA: TGTGCCACCAGTGCCAGGACAGCCTTTCAAGAGACCCAGTACTTC.

This chain uses TRBV3-1 (or the pseudogene TRBV3-2) with TRBJ2-1; D is unclear. The V end lost 4 bases, the J end lost 0 bases, and 10 bases lay between the germline ends. CDR3 length: 15 residues. Germline lookup yields CDR1 LGHDT and CDR2 YNNKEL (reference sequence). For the CDR3, the DNA is TGTGCCAGCAGCCTGACTCCAAGCTCCTACAATGAGCAGTTCTTC. It translates to CASSLTPSSYNEQFF.

This clone has just one count. The chain joins TRBV10-3 to TRBJ2-1; the match to TRBD2 covers 7 bases. This CDR3 has 14 residues. V lost 3 bases to trimming and J lost 5 bases; unmatched junction nucleotides: 4. CDR1 is ENHRY, CDR2 SYGVKD, per germline. CDR3 in DNA: TGTGCCATCAGTGACCCGACTAGCCACAATGAGCAGTTCTTC. This gives the protein CAISDPTSHNEQFF.

This chain uses TRBV7-9 with TRBJ1-5; 9 nucleotides line up with TRBD1. Germline-derived CDR1 and CDR2 are SEHNR and FQNEAQ (reference sequence). Trimming at V came to 5 bases and at J to 9 bases, leaving 8 bases not matched to a gene. The CDR3 consists of 14 residues. DNA for the CDR3: TGTGCCAGCAGCCGGGGACAGGGTGAGGGGCCCCAGCATTTT. Encoded protein: CASSRGQGEGPQHF.

The chain employs TRBV28 and TRBJ2-3; 7 bases map to TRBD2. This CDR3 region has 12 residues. Losses at the gene ends were 7 bases for V and 11 bases for J; bases not matched to a gene: 9. Germline V CDR1 and CDR2: MDHEN, SYDVKM. The CDR3 bases are TGTGCCAGCACCCGGGGGGATAGGAAGCAGTATTTT. Translation gives CASTRGDRKQYF.

The CDR3 loop reads CASSLMRGEDTQYF. The CDR3 DNA reads TGCGCCAGCAGCTTAATGCGGGGGGAGGATACGCAGTATTTT. The J gene is TRBJ2-3, the V gene TRBV5-1, with TRBD2 identical over 8 bases. The CDR3 is 14 amino acids. Trimming removed 2 bases from V and 6 bases from J; junction bases left unmatched: 5. Germline V CDR1 and CDR2: SGHRS, YFSETQ. Full variable domain (rest looked up from reference TRBV5-1 and TRBJ2-3): KAGVTQTPRYLIKTRGQQVTLSCSPISGHRSVSWYQQTPGQGLQFLFEYFSETQRNKGNFPGRFSGRQFSNSRSEMNVSTLELGDSALYLCASSLMRGEDTQYFGPGTRLTVL.

The chain combines TRBV19 with TRBJ2-7; 8 bases map to TRBD1. The CDR3 sequence is 15 residues long. The V gene end was trimmed by 9 bases and the J gene end by 2 bases; junction bases not matched to a gene: 12. Per germline, CDR1 LNHDA and CDR2 SQIVND (reference sequence). The CDR3 here is CASNNPGTGTYEQYF. DNA of the CDR3: TGTGCCAGCAATAATCCCGGGACAGGCACCTACGAGCAGTACTTC.

The chain joins TRBV6-5 to TRBJ1-5, with 9 bases lining up with TRBD1. This CDR3 contains 15 residues. Trimming at V came to 4 bases and at J to 3 bases, leaving 4 bases not matched to a gene. Per the germline V gene, CDR1 is MNHEY and CDR2 is SVGAGI. This CDR3 reads CASSWRTGDNQPQHF. The CDR3, as DNA: TGTGCCAGCAGTTGGCGGACAGGGGACAATCAGCCCCAGCATTTT.

The J gene is TRBJ1-2, the V gene TRBV28; D not resolved. Trimming took off 5 bases at V and 1 base at J, with 8 bases between the two ends. Per the germline V gene, CDR1 is MDHEN and CDR2 is SYDVKM. The CDR3 runs 13 residues. CDR3 nucleotide sequence: TGTGCCAGCAGTCCAGGACTTAACTATGGCTACACCTTC. Protein sequence: CASSPGLNYGYTF.

The CDR3, as DNA: TGTGCCAGCAGCCAAGGAGCCCCCACGGAGCAGTTCTTC. Amino acids: CASSQGAPTEQFF. The J gene is TRBJ2-1, the V gene TRBV3-1 (or the pseudogene TRBV3-2), with D unclear. Trimming left V 1 base short and J 10 bases short, with 11 bases between. Germline V gives CDR1 LGHDT, CDR2 YNNKEL (reference sequence). The CDR3 extends over 13 amino acids.

The rearrangement links TRBV20-1 to TRBJ2-7; D call uncertain. The CDR3 contains 11 residues. The germline CDR1 and CDR2 sequences are DFQATT and SNEGSKA (reference sequence). V was pared by 4 bases and J by 7 bases, with 11 bases between. The CDR3 DNA sequence: TGCAGTGCTACCCACCTACTTGAGCAGTACTTC. This gives the protein CSATHLLEQYF.

The rearrangement uses TRBV28 and TRBJ2-3; D is uncertain. The CDR3 runs 14 residues. Trimming stripped 7 bases from V and 1 base from J, with 12 bases between. Germline V gene sequence: CDR1 MDHEN, CDR2 SYDVKM. In nucleotides, the CDR3 is TGTGCCAGCATCGGTCCCCTCGGCACAGATACGCAGTATTTT. It translates to CASIGPLGTDTQYF.

The chain is built from TRBV5-1 and TRBJ1-2; D gene uncertain. This CDR3 is 15 amino acids long. CDR1 is SGHRS and CDR2 is YFSETQ in the germline V gene. V was pared by 0 bases and J by 8 bases, with 17 bases between. CDR3 protein: CASSLGVGEAEGYTF. CDR3 coding DNA: TGCGCCAGCAGCTTGGGGGTCGGGGAAGCCGAGGGCTACACCTTC. Full variable domain (rest looked up from reference TRBV5-1 and TRBJ1-2): KAGVTQTPRYLIKTRGQQVTLSCSPISGHRSVSWYQQTPGQGLQFLFEYFSETQRNKGNFPGRFSGRQFSNSRSEMNVSTLELGDSALYLCASSLGVGEAEGYTFGSGTRLTVV.

This clone was counted between two and nine times. The chain combines TRBV27 with TRBJ2-3; 9 positions match TRBD1. CDR1 and CDR2 (germline): MNHEY, SMNVEV (reference sequence). Trimming at V came to 5 bases and at J to 0 bases, leaving 3 bases not matched to a gene. This CDR3 contains 15 residues. CDR3 sequence (DNA): TGTGCCAGCAGTGACAGGGGGGCGAGCACAGATACGCAGTATTTT. Amino acid sequence: CASSDRGASTDTQYF.

CDR3 DNA sequence: TGCGCCAGCAGGGACACCTCCAAAAACATTCAGTACTTC. This sequence encodes CASRDTSKNIQYF. This chain uses TRBV10-2 with TRBJ2-4; possible D gene TRBD1, 5 bases. Germline V gives CDR1 WSHSY, CDR2 SAAADI. Deletions cut 6 bases from V and 2 bases from J, with 8 bases between. This CDR3 has 13 residues.

V is TRBV25-1 and J is TRBJ1-6; D perhaps matches TRBD1 (6 bases). Trimming removed 5 bases at V and 6 bases at J, with 14 bases between. CDR1 and CDR2 from the germline V gene are MGHDK and SYGVNS. This CDR3 has 15 amino acids. In nucleotides, the CDR3 is TGTGCCAGCAGTTCGACAGGCGACCCTAATTCACCCCTCCACTTT. Protein: CASSSTGDPNSPLHF.